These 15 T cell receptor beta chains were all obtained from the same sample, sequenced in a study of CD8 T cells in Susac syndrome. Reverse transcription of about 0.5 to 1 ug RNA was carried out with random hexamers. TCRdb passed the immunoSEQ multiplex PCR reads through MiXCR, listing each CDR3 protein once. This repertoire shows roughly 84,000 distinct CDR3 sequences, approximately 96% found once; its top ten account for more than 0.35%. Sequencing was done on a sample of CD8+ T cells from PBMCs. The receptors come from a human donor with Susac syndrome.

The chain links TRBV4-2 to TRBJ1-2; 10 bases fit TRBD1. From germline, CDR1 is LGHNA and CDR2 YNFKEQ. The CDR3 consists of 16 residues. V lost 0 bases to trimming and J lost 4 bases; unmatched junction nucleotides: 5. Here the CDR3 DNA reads TGTGCCAGCAGCCAAGACGGGACAGGGGATGTCTATGGCTACACCTTC. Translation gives CASSQDGTGDVYGYTF.

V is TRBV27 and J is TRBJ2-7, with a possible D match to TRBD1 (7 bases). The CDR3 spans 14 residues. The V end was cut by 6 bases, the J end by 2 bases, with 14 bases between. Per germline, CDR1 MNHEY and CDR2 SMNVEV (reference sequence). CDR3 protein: CASREGGTAYEQYF. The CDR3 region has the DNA TGTGCCAGCAGGGAGGGCGGGACAGCCTACGAGCAGTACTTC.

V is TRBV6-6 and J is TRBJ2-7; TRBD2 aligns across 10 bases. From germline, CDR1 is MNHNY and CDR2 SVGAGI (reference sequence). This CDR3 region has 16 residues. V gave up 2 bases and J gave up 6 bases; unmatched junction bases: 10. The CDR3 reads CASSYPSAGGLLEQYF. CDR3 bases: TGTGCCAGCAGTTACCCGTCAGCGGGAGGGCTCCTCGAGCAGTACTTC.

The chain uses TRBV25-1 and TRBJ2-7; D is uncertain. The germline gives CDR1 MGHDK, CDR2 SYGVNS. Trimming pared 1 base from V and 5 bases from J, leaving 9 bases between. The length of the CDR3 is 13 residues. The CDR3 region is CASSELGSHEQYF. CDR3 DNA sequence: TGTGCCAGCAGTGAATTAGGCAGTCACGAGCAGTACTTC.

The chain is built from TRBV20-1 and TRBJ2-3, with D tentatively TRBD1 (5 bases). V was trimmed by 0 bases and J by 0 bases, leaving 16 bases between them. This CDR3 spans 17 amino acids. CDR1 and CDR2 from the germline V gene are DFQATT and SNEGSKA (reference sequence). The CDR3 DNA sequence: TGCAGTGCTAGAGATCGTCTGGGGCCGGATAGCACAGATACGCAGTATTTT. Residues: CSARDRLGPDSTDTQYF.

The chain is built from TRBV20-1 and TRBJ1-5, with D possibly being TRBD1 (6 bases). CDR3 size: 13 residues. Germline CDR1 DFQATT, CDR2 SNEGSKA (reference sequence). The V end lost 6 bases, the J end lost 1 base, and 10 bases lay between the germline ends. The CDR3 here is CSAIGQSNQPQHF. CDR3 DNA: TGCAGTGCCATTGGACAGAGCAATCAGCCCCAGCATTTT.

CDR3 sequence: CSVVSDGAYEQYF. In DNA, the CDR3 is TGCAGCGTTGTATCGGACGGAGCCTACGAGCAGTACTTC. J is TRBJ2-7 and V is TRBV29-1; D is uncertain. The length of the CDR3 is 13 residues. Germline V lookup: CDR1 SQVTM, CDR2 ANQGSEA. The ends were cut back, 4 bases at V and 2 bases at J, with 12 bases in the middle.

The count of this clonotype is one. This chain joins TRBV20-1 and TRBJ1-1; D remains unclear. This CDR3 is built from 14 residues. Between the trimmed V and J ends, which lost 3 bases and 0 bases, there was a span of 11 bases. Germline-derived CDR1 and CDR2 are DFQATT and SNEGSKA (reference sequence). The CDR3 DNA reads TGCAGTGCTAGGAGTCCCGGGATGAACACTGAAGCTTTCTTT. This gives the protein CSARSPGMNTEAFF.

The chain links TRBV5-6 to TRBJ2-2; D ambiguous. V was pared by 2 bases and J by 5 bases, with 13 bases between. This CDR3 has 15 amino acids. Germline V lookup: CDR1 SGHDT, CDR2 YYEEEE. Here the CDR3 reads CASSFLGRLTGELFF. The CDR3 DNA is TGTGCCAGCAGCTTTTTAGGACGGCTAACCGGGGAGCTGTTTTTT.

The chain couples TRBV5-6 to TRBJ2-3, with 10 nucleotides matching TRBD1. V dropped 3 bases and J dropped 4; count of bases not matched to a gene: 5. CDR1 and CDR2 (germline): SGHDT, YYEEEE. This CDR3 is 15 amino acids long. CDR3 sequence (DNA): TGTGCCAGCAGCTGGGCCGGGACAGGGGCAGATACGCAGTATTTT. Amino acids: CASSWAGTGADTQYF.

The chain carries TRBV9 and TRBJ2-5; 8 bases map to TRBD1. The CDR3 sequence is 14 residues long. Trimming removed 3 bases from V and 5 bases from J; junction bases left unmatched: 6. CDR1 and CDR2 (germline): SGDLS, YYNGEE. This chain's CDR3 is CASSDQGARETQYF. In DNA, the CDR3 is TGTGCCAGCAGCGACCAGGGGGCGCGGGAGACCCAGTACTTC. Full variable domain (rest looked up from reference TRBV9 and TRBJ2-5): DSGVTQTPKHLITATGQRVTLRCSPRSGDLSVYWYQQSLDQGLQFLIQYYNGEERAKGNILERFSAQQFPDLHSELNLSSLELGDSALYFCASSDQGARETQYFGPGTRLLVL.

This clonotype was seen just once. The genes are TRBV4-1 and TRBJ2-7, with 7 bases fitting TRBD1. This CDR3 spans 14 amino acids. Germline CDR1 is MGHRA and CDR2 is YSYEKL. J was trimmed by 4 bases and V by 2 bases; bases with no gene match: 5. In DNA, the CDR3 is TGCGCCAGCAGCCAACAGCGACAGGGTTACGAGCAGTACTTC. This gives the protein CASSQQRQGYEQYF.

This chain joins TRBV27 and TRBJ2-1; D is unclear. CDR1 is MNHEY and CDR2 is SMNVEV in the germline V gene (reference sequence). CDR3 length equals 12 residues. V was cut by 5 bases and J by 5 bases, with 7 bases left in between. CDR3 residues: CASSVSNNEQFF. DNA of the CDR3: TGTGCCAGCAGTGTCTCGAACAATGAGCAGTTCTTC.

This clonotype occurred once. The CDR3 bases are TGCAGTGCTAGGGGACCGGGATCCAGCTCTGGAAACACCATATATTTT. It codes for CSARGPGSSSGNTIYF. The genes are TRBV20-1 and TRBJ1-3; a weak D match, TRBD1 (5 bases). Trimming left V 3 bases short and J 0 bases short, with 15 bases between. The CDR3 length is 16 residues. From germline, CDR1 is DFQATT and CDR2 SNEGSKA (reference sequence).

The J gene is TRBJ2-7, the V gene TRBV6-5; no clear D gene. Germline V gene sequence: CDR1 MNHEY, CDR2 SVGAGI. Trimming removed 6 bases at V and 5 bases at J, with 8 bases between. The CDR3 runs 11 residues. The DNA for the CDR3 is TGTGCCAGCAGGAGACGGGACGAGCAGTACTTC. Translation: CASRRRDEQYF.